Following are 22 T cell receptor beta chains from one sample sequenced in a study of blood T cells in healthy people across ages. PCR was performed a second time for about 7 to 11 cycles using a sample-barcoded 5' primer and a J-beta primer mix. TCRdb independently ran MiXCR on the 5' RACE reads; one entry per CDR3 protein. The profile shows 870,000 or so distinct CDR3 sequences, 25% to 30% of them singletons. The source material was blood. Source of these receptors: a woman aged 80 or over in good health.

In regard to this clonotype: Just one base apart from a much larger clone, this may be a read error. V is TRBV6-6 and J is TRBJ2-5; D might be TRBD1 (6 bases). The J call is uncertain, as TRBJ2-1 better fits the DNA end. This CDR3 is built from 14 residues. Germline V gene data show CDR1 as MNHNY and CDR2 as SVGAGI (reference sequence). The chain's CDR3 is CASRPSRGQETQFF. CDR3 DNA sequence: TGTGCCAGCAGGCCCTCCAGGGGCCAAGAGACCCAGTTCTTC.

This clonotype was seen at least ten times. The V and J genes are TRBV7-9 and TRBJ1-6, with D unclear. Looked up from germline, CDR1 is SEHNR and CDR2 is FQNEAQ (reference sequence). Trimming took off 2 bases at V and 6 bases at J, with 11 bases between the two ends. The CDR3 runs to 15 residues. As DNA, the CDR3 is TGTGCCAGCAGCTTAAGGACCGGGGTTAATTCACCCCTCCACTTT. Encoded protein: CASSLRTGVNSPLHF.

Note on this clonotype: One end of the junction varies from germline; a read error may be responsible. The V gene is TRBV6-2 or TRBV6-3, the J gene TRBJ1-5; 7 bases map to TRBD1. The V gene's germline CDR1 is MNHEY and CDR2 SVGEGT. The CDR3 sequence is 16 residues long. CDR3 residues: CASSQNDRVGNQLQHF. CDR3 nucleotides: TGTGCCAGCAGTCAGAACGACAGGGTCGGCAATCAGCTCCAGCATTTT.

In this sample, this clonotype turned up a few times. The gene calls are TRBV2 and TRBJ1-5, with 9 bases identical to TRBD1. V lost 7 bases and J lost 4; bases outside the gene matches: 8. Germline lookup yields CDR1 SNHLY and CDR2 FYNNEI. This CDR3 contains 15 residues. The CDR3 region is CASNLGQGLNQPQHF. The CDR3 DNA follows: TGTGCCAGCAATTTGGGACAGGGATTAAATCAGCCCCAGCATTTT.

This clonotype was seen more than once but under ten times. The chain carries TRBV20-1 and TRBJ2-7; TRBD1 aligns across 10 bases. Looked up from germline, CDR1 is DFQATT and CDR2 is SNEGSKA (reference sequence). The CDR3 consists of 16 residues. J gave up 1 base and V 3 bases, and 9 bases lay outside the gene matches. The CDR3 nucleotides are TGCAGTGCTAGTAACCGGGACAGGGGTCTTTCCTACGAGCAGTACTTC. This translates into CSASNRDRGLSYEQYF.

This clonotype was observed a handful of times. The chain links TRBV2 to TRBJ1-2, with 9 bases fitting TRBD1. The CDR3 contains 15 residues. The junction had 11 bases not matched to a gene; V was cut back by 5 bases and J by 7 bases. The germline V gene has CDR1 SNHLY and CDR2 FYNNEI. CDR3 sequence (DNA): TGTGCCAGCAGTAACCTACAGGGGGCGGTTAGTGGCTACACCTTC. Its protein is CASSNLQGAVSGYTF.

The chain couples TRBV7-6 to TRBJ2-5; D gene unclear. The CDR3 consists of 13 residues. The germline CDR1 and CDR2 sequences are SGHVS and FNYEAQ. V was trimmed by 6 bases and J by 6 bases, leaving 14 bases between them. CDR3 nucleotides: TGTGCCAGCAGAAAAGGGCAGGTTCAGACCCAGTACTTC. This translates into CASRKGQVQTQYF.

This clonotype has ten or more counts. The chain couples TRBV10-3 to TRBJ1-2; 7 bases are a match to TRBD1. CDR1 and CDR2 (germline): ENHRY, SYGVKD. V dropped 0 bases and J dropped 3; count of bases not matched to a gene: 1. This CDR3 is built from 14 residues. DNA for the CDR3: TGTGCCATCAGTGAGTCAGGGGGCGACTATGGCTACACCTTC. It is translated as CAISESGGDYGYTF.

This clonotype was recorded at least ten times. This chain connects TRBV6-2 or TRBV6-3 to TRBJ1-6; 7 nucleotides match TRBD1. The CDR3 is 15 amino acids. The germline gives CDR1 MNHEY, CDR2 SVGEGT. Trimming removed 4 bases from V and 11 bases from J; junction bases left unmatched: 11. CDR3 nucleotides: TGTGCCAGCAGTTGGGATACGACAGGGAGGGCACCCCTCCACTTT. It encodes CASSWDTTGRAPLHF.

This clonotype was seen a handful of times. The chain carries TRBV10-3 and TRBJ1-2; D perhaps matches TRBD1 (5 bases). Trimming stripped 3 bases from V and 8 bases from J, with 13 bases between. The V gene's germline CDR1 is ENHRY and CDR2 SYGVKD. The CDR3 extends over 13 amino acids. CDR3 coding DNA: TGTGCCATCAGTGATGGGTACAGGCTCGGCTACACCTTC. Translation: CAISDGYRLGYTF.

This clonotype turned up a few times. The chain has TRBV4-3 and TRBJ1-2; TRBD1 agrees at 7 bases. The CDR3 sequence is 15 residues long. Germline assignment: CDR1 LGHNA and CDR2 YSLEER. Trimming removed 0 bases from V and 4 bases from J; junction bases left unmatched: 5. CDR3 in amino acids: CASSQDPGTAYGYTF. CDR3 in DNA: TGCGCCAGCAGCCAAGATCCGGGGACAGCCTATGGCTACACCTTC.

This clonotype was detected ten times or more. The V gene is TRBV6-6, the J gene TRBJ2-1; 7 bases line up with TRBD1. CDR1 and CDR2 (germline): MNHNY, SVGAGI (reference sequence). CDR3 length: 15 residues. V lost 4 bases, J lost 0 bases, and 3 bases stayed unmatched. In DNA form, the CDR3 reads TGTGCCAGCAGTTCCACAGGGGTCTCCTACAATGAGCAGTTCTTC. This codes for CASSSTGVSYNEQFF.

This clonotype was observed at least ten times. V usage is TRBV6-2 or TRBV6-3 and J usage is TRBJ2-7; D is ambiguous. Trimming shortened V by 0 bases and J by 4 bases, and 4 bases separated the two germline ends. This CDR3 is 12 amino acids long. Germline CDR1 and CDR2: MNHEY and SVGEGT. Written as DNA, the CDR3 is TGTGCCAGCAGTTACTCACAGTACGAGCAGTACTTC. Protein product: CASSYSQYEQYF.

The V call is TRBV5-1, the J call TRBJ1-2, with TRBD1 as a possible D gene (5 bases). CDR1 is SGHRS and CDR2 is YFSETQ in the germline V gene. V lost 4 bases to trimming and J lost 8 bases, with 18 bases between them. This CDR3 contains 14 residues. CDR3 region: CASSGGTYLPGYTF. The DNA for the CDR3 is TGCGCCAGCAGCGGCGGGACCTACCTTCCGGGCTACACCTTC.

This clonotype was seen repeatedly, ten times or more. The chain carries TRBV7-8 and TRBJ2-7, with TRBD1 matching over 7 bases. Germline-derived CDR1 and CDR2 are SGHVS and FQNEAQ. The CDR3 extends over 14 amino acids. With 5 bases clipped from V and 2 bases from J, the junction kept 6 bases outside the gene matches. CDR3 sequence reads: CASSQDRLTYEQYF. Here the CDR3 DNA reads TGTGCCAGCAGCCAGGACAGGTTAACCTACGAGCAGTACTTC. The full variable domain, its missing parts supplied by reference TRBV7-8 and TRBJ2-7, is GAGVSQSPRYKVAKRGQDVALRCDPISGHVSLFWYQQALGQGPEFLTYFQNEAQLDKSGLPSDRFFAERPEGSVSTLKIQRTQQEDSAVYLCASSQDRLTYEQYFGPGTRLTVT.

This clonotype was observed at least ten times. The chain has TRBV4-3 and TRBJ2-2; tentative D call: TRBD2 (5 bases). The CDR3 is made up of 15 amino acids. Trimming removed 1 base from V and 3 bases from J, with 9 bases in between. In germline, CDR1 is LGHNA, CDR2 YSLEER. The CDR3 here is CASSQGSGYTGELFF. In DNA form, the CDR3 reads TGCGCCAGCAGCCAAGGGTCGGGGTACACCGGGGAGCTGTTTTTT.

In this sample, this clonotype turned up many times. V is TRBV27 and J is TRBJ1-2, with D hard to call. The CDR3 sequence is 13 residues long. V shed 8 bases and J shed 0 bases, with 10 bases lying between them. Looked up from germline, CDR1 is MNHEY and CDR2 is SMNVEV (reference sequence). The chain's CDR3 is CASRQGANYGYTF. Here the CDR3 DNA reads TGTGCCAGCCGACAAGGAGCTAACTATGGCTACACCTTC.

This clonotype was counted many times. V and J are TRBV20-1 and TRBJ2-1; TRBD2 aligns across 7 bases. Trimming took 6 bases from V and 8 from J; bases not matched to a gene: 16. From germline, CDR1 is DFQATT and CDR2 SNEGSKA (reference sequence). The CDR3 length is 15 residues. The CDR3 sequence: CSARAERGVRDEQFF. Here the CDR3 DNA reads TGCAGTGCCCGGGCTGAGCGGGGCGTGAGAGATGAGCAGTTCTTC.

This clonotype was counted ten times or more. V is TRBV7-6 and J is TRBJ2-5, with a weak D call TRBD1 (5 bases). The CDR3 sequence is 16 residues long. The germline CDR1 and CDR2 sequences are SGHVS and FNYEAQ. The germline V and J ends were trimmed by 4 bases and 3 bases, with 18 bases remaining between them. As DNA, the CDR3 is TGTGCCAGCAGCTCTGAGACAGCAATCCGAGAAGAGACCCAGTACTTC. As protein: CASSSETAIREETQYF.

This clonotype was seen repeatedly, ten times or more. The chain couples TRBV7-2 to TRBJ1-2, with 8 bases aligning to TRBD1. Germline lookup yields CDR1 SGHTA and CDR2 FQGNSA. The CDR3 is made up of 16 amino acids. J gave up 0 bases and V 1 base, and 4 bases lay outside the gene matches. CDR3 region: CASSLDTGGTNYGYTF. CDR3 sequence (DNA): TGTGCCAGCAGCTTAGATACAGGGGGAACTAACTATGGCTACACCTTC.

This clonotype has a handful of counts. The chain combines TRBV6-2 or TRBV6-3 with TRBJ1-1; weak D call: TRBD1 (5 bases). CDR3 length: 14 amino acids. V shed 1 base and J shed 5 bases, with 11 bases lying between them. Germline assignment: CDR1 MNHEY and CDR2 SVGEGT. CDR3 sequence: CASSYYSGTTEAFF. Here the CDR3 DNA reads TGTGCCAGCAGTTACTACTCGGGGACGACTGAAGCTTTCTTT.

This clonotype has only a few counts. The chain has TRBV5-6 and TRBJ2-7; 11 bases are shared with TRBD2. Unmatched junction bases numbered 11, after V lost 6 bases and J lost 3 bases. CDR3 length equals 16 residues. CDR1 and CDR2 from the germline V gene are SGHDT and YYEEEE. For the CDR3, the DNA is TGTGCCAGCAAGATTCTAACTAGCGGGGGTCTCTACGAGCAGTACTTC. Encoded protein: CASKILTSGGLYEQYF.